This TCR beta chain was sequenced in a study of blood T cell repertoires in COVID-19. Study-wide background: The United States, Italy and Spain were the sources of the acute and convalescent COVID-19 samples. T cells, B-cell-depleted T cells, or PBMCs provided the cDNA or gDNA that served as material.

TCRdb's table, derived via immunoSEQ multiplex PCR, lists solely in-frame clones and lacks some. The sample holds tens of thousands of clones, less than 95% seen once. The junction had 4 bases not matched to a gene; V was cut back by 5 bases and J by 3 bases. The germline gives CDR1 SGHTA, CDR2 FQGTGA. The CDR3 is 15 amino acids. The sequence came from a human donor in a cohort sampled during active COVID-19. The chain combines TRBV7-3 with TRBJ2-1; TRBD2 matches at 10 bases. Input material: peripheral blood. The CDR3 protein is CASSESSGSYNEQFF. CDR3 bases: TGTGCCAGCAGCGAGTCTAGCGGGAGCTACAATGAGCAGTTCTTC.